These T cell receptor beta chains were read from a single sample in a study of blood T cell repertoires in COVID-19. Using immunoSEQ multiplex PCR, the repertoire was profiled, and TCRdb retains in-frame clones only, with some absent. The sample records roughly 20,000 clones, approximately 87% being singletons. Sequencing was done on a sample of peripheral blood. These receptors were taken from a human donor in a cohort sampled during active COVID-19. The CDR3 runs from the conserved cysteine through the conserved F or W. D genes are given only for firm matches. Clone sizes are given selectively: once, few, many, or a class where the clone is expanded.

V gene: TRBV2
D gene: NA
J gene: TRBJ1-2
clone size: NA
CDR3 DNA: TGTGCCAGCAGTCAGGACAGCGCGAGGGCTGGCTACACCTTC
CDR3 protein: CASSQDSARAGYTF

V gene: TRBV11-3
D gene: TRBD2
J gene: TRBJ2-1
clone size: NA
CDR3 DNA: TGTGCCAGCAGCTTAGTAGGCCCTAGCGGGAGGGCCAGTGAGCAGTTCTTC
CDR3 protein: CASSLVGPSGRASEQFF

V gene: TRBV27
D gene: NA
J gene: TRBJ2-1
clone size: NA
CDR3 DNA: TGTGCCAGCAGTAGGGGGGGACATGAGCAGTTCTTC
CDR3 protein: CASSRGGHEQFF

V gene: TRBV18
D gene: NA
J gene: TRBJ2-2
clone size: NA
CDR3 DNA: TGTGCCAGCTCACCCGAACACGGGGAGCTGTTTTTT
CDR3 protein: CASSPEHGELFF

V gene: TRBV5-6
D gene: NA
J gene: TRBJ1-2
clone size: NA
CDR3 DNA: TGTGCCAGCCGGGATCTTAGTTTTTCTAACTATGGCTACACCTTC
CDR3 protein: CASRDLSFSNYGYTF

V gene: TRBV3-1/TRBV3-2
D gene: NA
J gene: TRBJ2-3
clone size: NA
CDR3 DNA: TGTGCCAGCAGCACCCCTGGGATCGGGATTTTCACAGATACGCAGTATTTT
CDR3 protein: CASSTPGIGIFTDTQYF

V gene: TRBV9
D gene: NA
J gene: TRBJ2-1
clone size: once
CDR3 DNA: TGCGCCAGCAGCCAACAATATAGCGGTGAGCAGTTCTTC
CDR3 protein: CASSQQYSGEQFF

V gene: TRBV29-1
D gene: TRBD1
J gene: TRBJ2-7
clone size: NA
CDR3 DNA: TGCAGCGTCGCGGGGGACAGGGTCGAGCAGTACTTC
CDR3 protein: CSVAGDRVEQYF

V gene: TRBV5-6
D gene: NA
J gene: TRBJ1-4
clone size: NA
CDR3 DNA: TGTGCCAGCAGCTCCTATCCTACAACTAATGAAAAACTGTTTTTT
CDR3 protein: CASSSYPTTNEKLFF

V gene: TRBV4-1
D gene: NA
J gene: TRBJ1-4
clone size: NA
CDR3 DNA: TGCGCCAGCAGCCAAGCTTTGAGTTCAAGGGGCCGTGGTGGTGAAAAACTGTTTTTT
CDR3 protein: CASSQALSSRGRGGEKLFF

V gene: TRBV21-1
D gene: NA
J gene: TRBJ1-6
clone size: NA
CDR3 DNA: TGTGCCAGCAGCCGAGGGGGCTGCCTAAAGCACTCCTATAATTCACCCCTCCACTTT
CDR3 protein: CASSRGGCLKHSYNSPLHF

V gene: TRBV23-1
D gene: NA
J gene: TRBJ2-2
clone size: NA
CDR3 DNA: TGCGCCAGCAGTCAGACAGATCTTACGAACACCGGGGAGCTGTTTTTT
CDR3 protein: CASSQTDLTNTGELFF

V gene: TRBV7-2
D gene: NA
J gene: TRBJ1-1
clone size: once
CDR3 DNA: TGTGCCAGCAGCTTAGCTCCACTAGGCCTTTTGAACACTGAAGCTTTCTTT
CDR3 protein: CASSLAPLGLLNTEAFF

V gene: TRBV5-6
D gene: NA
J gene: TRBJ2-3
clone size: NA
CDR3 DNA: TGTGCCAGCAGCTTGGAGCGGAAGAGCACAGATACGCAGTATTTT
CDR3 protein: CASSLERKSTDTQYF

V gene: TRBV7-8
D gene: NA
J gene: TRBJ2-2
clone size: NA
CDR3 DNA: TGTGCCAGCAGTTGGTCGAGACAGGCGGGCACCGGGGAGCTGTTTTTT
CDR3 protein: CASSWSRQAGTGELFF

V gene: TRBV19
D gene: TRBD2
J gene: TRBJ2-1
clone size: NA
CDR3 DNA: TGTGCCAGTAGTAATCTAGCGGGAGGTGATGAGCAGTTCTTC
CDR3 protein: CASSNLAGGDEQFF

V gene: TRBV7-8
D gene: NA
J gene: TRBJ2-3
clone size: NA
CDR3 DNA: TGTGCCAGCAGCGCCCGTGAGGGCGGCGGGGGCACAGATACGCAGTATTTT
CDR3 protein: CASSAREGGGGTDTQYF

V gene: TRBV7-2
D gene: NA
J gene: TRBJ2-2
clone size: NA
CDR3 DNA: TGTGCCAGCAGCTTAGTAGTTGCGATGGGGGGCGGGGAGCTGTTTTTT
CDR3 protein: CASSLVVAMGGGELFF

V gene: TRBV7-2
D gene: NA
J gene: TRBJ2-1
clone size: NA
CDR3 DNA: TGTGCCAGCAGCTTAGCGCTCGCGAACAATGAGCAGTTCTTC
CDR3 protein: CASSLALANNEQFF

V gene: TRBV5-4
D gene: TRBD2
J gene: TRBJ2-7
clone size: few
CDR3 DNA: TGTGCCAGCAGCTTGGATGTCGGGGGGGAGCAGTACTTC
CDR3 protein: CASSLDVGGEQYF

V gene: TRBV27
D gene: NA
J gene: TRBJ2-3
clone size: NA
CDR3 DNA: TGTGCCAGCAGTCCCCGGGGGGATACGCAGTATTTT
CDR3 protein: CASSPRGDTQYF

V gene: TRBV7-9
D gene: TRBD1
J gene: TRBJ1-2
clone size: few
CDR3 DNA: TGTGCCAGCAGCTCCTTCCGGGACAGGGGACATGGCTACACCTTC
CDR3 protein: CASSSFRDRGHGYTF

V gene: TRBV10-3
D gene: NA
J gene: TRBJ2-1
clone size: NA
CDR3 DNA: TGTGCCATCACCGCTACCAACAATGAGCAGTTCTTC
CDR3 protein: CAITATNNEQFF

V gene: TRBV6-1
D gene: NA
J gene: TRBJ2-7
clone size: NA
CDR3 DNA: TGTGCCAGCAGTGAAGTGAGGGGGGGGTCCTACGAGCAGTACTTC
CDR3 protein: CASSEVRGGSYEQYF

V gene: TRBV9
D gene: TRBD2
J gene: TRBJ2-1
clone size: NA
CDR3 DNA: TGTGCCAGCAGCGGACAGGGAACTAGCGGGACGAGCTCCTACAATGAGCAGTTCTTC
CDR3 protein: CASSGQGTSGTSSYNEQFF

V gene: TRBV5-6
D gene: NA
J gene: TRBJ1-1
clone size: once
CDR3 DNA: TGTGCCAGCAGTCGACAGAGACTCAACACTGAAGCTTTCTTT
CDR3 protein: CASSRQRLNTEAFF

V gene: TRBV28
D gene: NA
J gene: TRBJ2-1
clone size: NA
CDR3 DNA: TGTGCCAGCGGGGGGACCAAAAACAATGAGCAGTTCTTC
CDR3 protein: CASGGTKNNEQFF

V gene: TRBV5-1
D gene: TRBD1
J gene: TRBJ1-2
clone size: NA
CDR3 DNA: TGCGCCAGCAGCTTGACAGGACAGGGAGGTGGCTACACCTTC
CDR3 protein: CASSLTGQGGGYTF

V gene: TRBV24-1
D gene: TRBD2
J gene: TRBJ2-1
clone size: NA
CDR3 DNA: TGTGCCACCAGTGATTGGGCCGGGACTAGCGGGAGTTCGAACTACAATGAGCAGTTCTTC
CDR3 protein: CATSDWAGTSGSSNYNEQFF

V gene: TRBV25-1
D gene: NA
J gene: TRBJ1-1
clone size: NA
CDR3 DNA: TGTGCCAGCAGTGGACCCCACACCACAGGGAAGTCCACTGAAGCTTTCTTT
CDR3 protein: CASSGPHTTGKSTEAFF

V gene: TRBV5-5
D gene: TRBD1
J gene: TRBJ1-1
clone size: NA
CDR3 DNA: TGTGCCAGCAGCGACAGGGCAGCCCGAATGATGAACACTGAAGCTTTCTTT
CDR3 protein: CASSDRAARMMNTEAFF

V gene: TRBV7-2
D gene: NA
J gene: TRBJ1-5
clone size: NA
CDR3 DNA: TGTGCCAGCAGCGAAGAGGCCAGGGGAGGGGATCAGCCCCAGCATTTT
CDR3 protein: CASSEEARGGDQPQHF

V gene: TRBV11-3
D gene: NA
J gene: TRBJ2-1
clone size: NA
CDR3 DNA: TGTGCCAGCAGCCCAAGACAGCTCTCCTACAATGAGCAGTTCTTC
CDR3 protein: CASSPRQLSYNEQFF

V gene: TRBV15
D gene: NA
J gene: TRBJ2-1
clone size: NA
CDR3 DNA: TGTGCCACCAGCAGAGGCCTTAGTGCCCATGAGCAGTTCTTC
CDR3 protein: CATSRGLSAHEQFF

V gene: TRBV7-9
D gene: TRBD1
J gene: TRBJ1-4
clone size: NA
CDR3 DNA: TGTGCCAGCAGCCTCCCGACAGGGGATAATGAAAAACTGTTTTTT
CDR3 protein: CASSLPTGDNEKLFF

V gene: TRBV9
D gene: NA
J gene: TRBJ2-3
clone size: NA
CDR3 DNA: TGTGCCAGCAGCGTAGAGGGCGGGGTTAGCACAGATACGCAGTATTTT
CDR3 protein: CASSVEGGVSTDTQYF

V gene: TRBV19
D gene: NA
J gene: TRBJ1-1
clone size: NA
CDR3 DNA: TGTGCCAGTAGTATAGATCTACGGAACACTGAAGCTTTCTTT
CDR3 protein: CASSIDLRNTEAFF

V gene: TRBV11-2
D gene: TRBD1
J gene: TRBJ1-1
clone size: NA
CDR3 DNA: TGTGCCAGCAGCGGGCGACAGGGGGCTGAAGCTTTCTTT
CDR3 protein: CASSGRQGAEAFF

V gene: TRBV20-1
D gene: TRBD2
J gene: TRBJ2-5
clone size: NA
CDR3 DNA: TGCAGTGCTAGTCGCTGGGGAATAGCGGGAGGAGAGACCCAGTACTTC
CDR3 protein: CSASRWGIAGGETQYF

V gene: TRBV10-3
D gene: TRBD1
J gene: TRBJ2-7
clone size: once
CDR3 DNA: TGTGCCATCAGTGAGTCAACAGGGGGGACCTACGAGCAGTACTTC
CDR3 protein: CAISESTGGTYEQYF

V gene: TRBV6-2/TRBV6-3
D gene: NA
J gene: TRBJ2-7
clone size: NA
CDR3 DNA: TGTGCCAGCAGTTATAGGTCGGGTTACGAGCAGTACTTC
CDR3 protein: CASSYRSGYEQYF

V gene: TRBV12-3/TRBV12-4
D gene: NA
J gene: TRBJ2-7
clone size: NA
CDR3 DNA: TGTGCCTCCCGGGCGGGAAACTACGAGCAGTACTTC
CDR3 protein: CASRAGNYEQYF

V gene: TRBV19
D gene: TRBD2
J gene: TRBJ2-1
clone size: once
CDR3 DNA: TGTGCTGCTAGCGGCTACAATGAGCAGTTCTTC
CDR3 protein: CAASGYNEQFF

V gene: TRBV10-3
D gene: TRBD1
J gene: TRBJ1-2
clone size: NA
CDR3 DNA: TGTGCCATCAGTGAGTCGTTGTATGGGGACAGGTGTTGGCACACCTTC
CDR3 protein: CAISESLYGDRCWHTF

V gene: TRBV7-2
D gene: NA
J gene: TRBJ1-3
clone size: NA
CDR3 DNA: TGTGCCAGCAGCAAAACAACGGGTTCTGGAAACACCATATATTTT
CDR3 protein: CASSKTTGSGNTIYF

V gene: TRBV19
D gene: TRBD2
J gene: TRBJ2-5
clone size: NA
CDR3 DNA: TGTGCCAGTAGTTTTAACGGGAGGGCCAGTTTTGAGACCCAGTACTTC
CDR3 protein: CASSFNGRASFETQYF

V gene: TRBV5-1
D gene: NA
J gene: TRBJ2-3
clone size: NA
CDR3 DNA: TGCGCCAGCAGCCTACTCCGGGATACGCAGTATTTT
CDR3 protein: CASSLLRDTQYF

V gene: TRBV11-2
D gene: TRBD1
J gene: TRBJ2-1
clone size: NA
CDR3 DNA: TGTGCCAGCAGCCCGATCGGGACAGGGGGCGATGAGCAGTTCTTC
CDR3 protein: CASSPIGTGGDEQFF

V gene: TRBV5-5
D gene: TRBD1
J gene: TRBJ1-3
clone size: NA
CDR3 DNA: TGTGCCAGCAGCTTCGACAGGGGGGACACCATATATTTT
CDR3 protein: CASSFDRGDTIYF

V gene: TRBV6-5
D gene: NA
J gene: TRBJ2-1
clone size: NA
CDR3 DNA: TGTGCCAGCTCCAGGACAGCCTACAATGAGCAGTTCTTC
CDR3 protein: CASSRTAYNEQFF

V gene: TRBV3-1/TRBV3-2
D gene: TRBD1
J gene: TRBJ2-5
clone size: NA
CDR3 DNA: TGTGCCACCACACAGGGGCAAAAGACCCAGTACTTC
CDR3 protein: CATTQGQKTQYF

V gene: TRBV27
D gene: NA
J gene: TRBJ1-6
clone size: NA
CDR3 DNA: TGTGCCAGCACCTGGGGGACATCCGTTTTTTCACCCCTCCACTTT
CDR3 protein: CASTWGTSVFSPLHF

V gene: TRBV6-5
D gene: TRBD1
J gene: TRBJ1-2
clone size: once
CDR3 DNA: TGTGCCAGCAGTTACAGGGACAGGTCTAACTATGGCTACACCTTC
CDR3 protein: CASSYRDRSNYGYTF